Below are 2 T cell receptor beta chains sequenced from a single sample in a study of T cell repertoires in ileal Crohn's disease. Sequencing used immunoSEQ multiplex PCR; TCRdb keeps in-frame clones, though not all of them. The profile covers roughly 4,800 clones, with 81% appearing a single time and around 5.7% taken by the ten largest. The sequenced sample consisted of ileal tissue. Receptor source: an adult with Crohn's disease.

The chain uses TRBV21-1 and TRBJ1-4; TRBD1 is the table's D call and was not checked against the DNA. TRBV21-1 is classified as a pseudogene. The CDR3 has 16 residues. The CDR3 DNA is TGTGCCAGCAGCACGACCTGGGGACAGATTTATGAAAAACTGTTTTTT. Translated, it gives CASSTTWGQIYEKLFF.

This clone has more than one count but fewer than ten. The rearrangement joins TRBV23-1 to TRBJ2-7; TRBD2 is a possible D gene (6 bases). TRBV23-1 is an open reading frame whose function is uncertain. The CDR3 has 14 residues. With 3 bases removed from V and 1 base from J, the gap between germline ends came to 10 bases. CDR3 loop: CASSQRGGSYEQYF. CDR3 nucleotide sequence: TGCGCCAGCAGTCAGCGGGGCGGTTCCTACGAGCAGTACTTC.